This T cell receptor (beta chain) was identified during a study of cytomegalovirus exposure and HLA in healthy donors. Study outcomes and limitations: Most TCRs appeared rarely, but some public TCRs recurred in many donors.

Despite likely unrecorded immune exposures, the donors were nominally healthy at the time of sampling. Note on this clone: The antigen is unknown.

PCR amplification relied on 60 Vbeta primers (plus 13 Jbeta primers). Produced via immunoSEQ multiplex PCR; TCRdb's table is partial and in-frame only. This table has under 110,000 clones, about two thirds appearing once. Germline V gives CDR1 SGDLS, CDR2 YYNGEE. There are 15 residues in the CDR3. Trimming cost V 3 bases and J 7 bases; bases outside gene matches: 4. Sequences were obtained from PBMCs. The rearrangement uses TRBV9 and TRBJ2-1; 13 nucleotides line up with TRBD2. This clonotype was sampled from a boy aged 5-17 years in good health and CMV-seronegative. For the CDR3, the DNA is TGTGCCAGCAGCGGCACTAGCGGGAGGGCGAATGAGCAGTTCTTC. Its protein product is CASSGTSGRANEQFF.